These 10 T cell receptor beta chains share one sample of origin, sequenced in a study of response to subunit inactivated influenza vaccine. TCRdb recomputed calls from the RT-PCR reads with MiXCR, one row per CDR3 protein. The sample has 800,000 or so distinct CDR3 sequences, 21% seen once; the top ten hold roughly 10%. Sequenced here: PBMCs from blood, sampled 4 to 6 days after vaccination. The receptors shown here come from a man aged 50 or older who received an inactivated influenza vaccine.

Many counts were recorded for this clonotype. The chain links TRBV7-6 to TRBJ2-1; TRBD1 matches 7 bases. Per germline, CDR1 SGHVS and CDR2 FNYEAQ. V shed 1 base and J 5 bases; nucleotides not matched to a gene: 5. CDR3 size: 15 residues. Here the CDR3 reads CASSLGTGIHNEQFF. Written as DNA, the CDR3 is TGTGCCAGCAGCTTAGGGACAGGCATTCACAATGAGCAGTTCTTC.

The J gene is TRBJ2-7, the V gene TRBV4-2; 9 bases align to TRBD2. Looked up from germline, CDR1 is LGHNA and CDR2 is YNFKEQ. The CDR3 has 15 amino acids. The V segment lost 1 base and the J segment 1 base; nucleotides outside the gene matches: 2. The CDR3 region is CASSQGTSVSYEQYF. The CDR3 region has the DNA TGTGCCAGCAGCCAAGGGACTAGCGTATCCTACGAGCAGTACTTC.

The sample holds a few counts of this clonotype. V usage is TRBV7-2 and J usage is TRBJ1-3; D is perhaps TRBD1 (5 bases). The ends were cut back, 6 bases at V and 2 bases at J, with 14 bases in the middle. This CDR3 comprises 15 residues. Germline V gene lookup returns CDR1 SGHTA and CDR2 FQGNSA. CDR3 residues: CASRNQGGAGNTIYF. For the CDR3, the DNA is TGTGCCAGCAGAAATCAGGGAGGTGCTGGAAACACCATATATTTT.

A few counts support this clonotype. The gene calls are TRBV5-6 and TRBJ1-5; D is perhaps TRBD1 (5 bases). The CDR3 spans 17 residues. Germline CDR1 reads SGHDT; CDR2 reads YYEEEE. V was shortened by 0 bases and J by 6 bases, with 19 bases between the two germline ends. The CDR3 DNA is TGTGCCAGCAGCTTGGGACCTGGCAGGGAGTTAATTCAGCCCCAGCATTTT. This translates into CASSLGPGRELIQPQHF.

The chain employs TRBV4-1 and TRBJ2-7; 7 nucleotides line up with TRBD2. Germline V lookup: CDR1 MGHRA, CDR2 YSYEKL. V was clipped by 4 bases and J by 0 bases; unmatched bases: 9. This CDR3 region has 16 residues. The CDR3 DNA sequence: TGCGCCAGCAGCCGACAAGCCGGGACTAACTCCTACGAGCAGTACTTC. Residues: CASSRQAGTNSYEQYF.

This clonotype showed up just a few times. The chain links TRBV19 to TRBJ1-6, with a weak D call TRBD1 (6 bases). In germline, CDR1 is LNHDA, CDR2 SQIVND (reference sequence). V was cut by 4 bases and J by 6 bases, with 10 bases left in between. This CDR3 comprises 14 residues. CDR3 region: CASSRGQSNSPLHF. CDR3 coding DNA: TGTGCCAGTAGTAGAGGACAGTCTAATTCACCCCTCCACTTT.

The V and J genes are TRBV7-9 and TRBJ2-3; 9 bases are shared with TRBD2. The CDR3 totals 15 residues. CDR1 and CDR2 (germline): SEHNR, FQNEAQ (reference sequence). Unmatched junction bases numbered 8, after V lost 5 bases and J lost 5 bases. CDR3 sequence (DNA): TGTGCCAGCAGCGGGCTAGCGGGATCGGGAGATACGCAGTATTTT. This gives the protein CASSGLAGSGDTQYF.

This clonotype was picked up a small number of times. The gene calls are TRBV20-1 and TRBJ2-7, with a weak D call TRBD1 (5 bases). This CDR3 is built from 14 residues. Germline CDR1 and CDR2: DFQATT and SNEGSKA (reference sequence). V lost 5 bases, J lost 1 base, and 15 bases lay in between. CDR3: CSARKGRGSYEQYF. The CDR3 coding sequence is TGCAGTGCTCGAAAGGGTAGGGGATCCTACGAGCAGTACTTC.

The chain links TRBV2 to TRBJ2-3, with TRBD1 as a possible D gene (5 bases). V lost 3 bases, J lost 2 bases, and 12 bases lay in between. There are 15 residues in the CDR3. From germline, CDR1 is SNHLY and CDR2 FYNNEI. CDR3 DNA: TGTGCCAGCAGTGATAGGGGCAGCCCCACAGATACGCAGTATTTT. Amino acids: CASSDRGSPTDTQYF.

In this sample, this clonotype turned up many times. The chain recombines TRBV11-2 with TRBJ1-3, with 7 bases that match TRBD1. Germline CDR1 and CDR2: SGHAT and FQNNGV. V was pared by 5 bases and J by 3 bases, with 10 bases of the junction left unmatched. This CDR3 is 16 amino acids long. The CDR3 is CASSLAGTDHGNTIYF. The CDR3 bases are TGTGCCAGCAGCCTAGCTGGGACAGATCATGGAAACACCATATATTTT.